What follows are 5 T cell receptor beta chains derived from one specimen sequenced in a study of T-cell memory formation after mild COVID-19. TCRdb re-analysed the 5' RACE reads in MiXCR, keeping a single row per CDR3 protein. The table shows 470,000 or so distinct CDR3 sequences, with roughly 18% occurring only once. Sequenced: PBMCs or a T cell subset sorted from them (not recorded which). All receptors derive from an adult woman who had mild COVID-19 (a few samples of this study predate the infection). Cell type and time point are not known.

The chain uses TRBV20-1 and TRBJ1-6; D is uncertain. This CDR3 spans 16 amino acids. The germline V gene encodes CDR1 DFQATT and CDR2 SNEGSKA (reference sequence). With 5 bases removed from V and 9 bases from J, the gap between germline ends came to 23 bases. The CDR3 spells CSAAGLGSTQSSPLHF. As DNA, the CDR3 is TGCAGTGCTGCCGGCCTTGGGAGCACACAGAGTTCACCCCTCCACTTT.

This chain uses TRBV4-1 with TRBJ1-1; the D gene is possibly TRBD1 (6 bases). The CDR3 contains 14 residues. V dropped 1 base and J dropped 6 bases, with 12 bases sitting between them. The V gene's germline CDR1 is MGHRA and CDR2 YSYEKL. CDR3 protein: CASSQGQENPEAFF. CDR3 nucleotides: TGCGCCAGCAGCCAAGGACAGGAAAACCCTGAAGCTTTCTTT.

The chain recombines TRBV19 with TRBJ2-1; D is possibly TRBD2 (6 bases). Germline CDR1 is LNHDA and CDR2 is SQIVND (reference sequence). This CDR3 comprises 16 residues. V lost 3 bases and J 5 bases, leaving 17 bases between the germline ends. CDR3 in amino acids: CASSIGIRAGHNEQFF. Written as DNA, the CDR3 is TGTGCCAGTAGTATTGGGATTCGGGCGGGACACAATGAGCAGTTCTTC.

The chain carries TRBV9 and TRBJ2-6, with TRBD1 matching 7 bases. The CDR3 runs 18 residues. Per the germline V gene, CDR1 is SGDLS and CDR2 is YYNGEE. The J segment lost 5 bases and the V segment lost 4 bases, leaving 15 bases of the junction unmatched. The CDR3 here is CASSSKDRTVYRANVLTF. In nucleotides, the CDR3 is TGTGCCAGCAGCTCAAAGGACAGGACGGTATACCGGGCCAACGTCCTGACTTTC.

This clonotype came up a few times. The chain has TRBV5-1 and TRBJ2-7, with TRBD1 matching 8 bases. J was trimmed by 0 bases and V by 3 bases; bases with no gene match: 2. This CDR3 contains 14 residues. The germline V gene encodes CDR1 SGHRS and CDR2 YFSETQ. The CDR3 DNA reads TGCGCCAGCAGCTGGACAGGGTTCTCCTACGAGCAGTACTTC. This gives the protein CASSWTGFSYEQYF.